The T cell receptor beta chain described here comes from a study of blood T cell repertoires in COVID-19. Background on the study: Italy, Spain and the United States were the sources of the convalescent and acute COVID-19 samples.

The CDR3 is 18 residues long. The age range of participants was 18 to 89 years, with residence in about 25 US areas. In assigning cohorts, the study relied on participant-reported clinical history. Profiling relied on immunoSEQ multiplex PCR, and the TCRdb table lists in-frame clones only, not all of them. The sample consists of 200,000 or so clones, 80% to 90% of them appearing once. This chain connects TRBV21-1 to TRBJ2-7; TRBD1 is the table's D call and was not checked against the DNA. TRBV21-1 has pseudogene status. Sequenced sample: PBMCs or T cells enriched from blood (not recorded which). The TCR was taken from a woman in her twenties or thirties who had been exposed to COVID-19. This CDR3 is CATTNRPAQTLYSYEQYF. Written as DNA, the CDR3 is TGTGCCACCACCAACAGGCCAGCCCAGACCCTTTACTCCTACGAGCAGTACTTC.